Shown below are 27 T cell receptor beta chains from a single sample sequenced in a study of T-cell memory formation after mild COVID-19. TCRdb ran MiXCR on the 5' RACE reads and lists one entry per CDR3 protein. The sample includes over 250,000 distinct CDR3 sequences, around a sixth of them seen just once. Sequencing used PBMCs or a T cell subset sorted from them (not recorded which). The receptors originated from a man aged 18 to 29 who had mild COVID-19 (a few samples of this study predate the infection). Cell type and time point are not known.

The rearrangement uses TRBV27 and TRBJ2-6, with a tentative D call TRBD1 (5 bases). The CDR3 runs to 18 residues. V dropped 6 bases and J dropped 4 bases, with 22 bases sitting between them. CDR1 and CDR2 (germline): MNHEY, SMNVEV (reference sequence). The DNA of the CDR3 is TGTGCCAGCAGCCCCCGCGCAGGGTGGGGTCCCGGGGCCAACGTCCTGACTTTC. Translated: CASSPRAGWGPGANVLTF.

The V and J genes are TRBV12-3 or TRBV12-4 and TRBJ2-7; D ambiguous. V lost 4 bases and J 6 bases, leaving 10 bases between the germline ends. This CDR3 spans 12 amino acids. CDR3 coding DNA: TGTGCCAGCAGTTCCGTTCGCTCCGAGCAGTACTTC. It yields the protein CASSSVRSEQYF.

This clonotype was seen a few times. CDR3 residues: CASSLAGGDETQYF. CDR3 nucleotide sequence: TGTGCCAGCAGCTTGGCCGGGGGGGATGAGACCCAGTACTTC. The V call is TRBV5-4, the J call TRBJ2-5; 8 nucleotides match TRBD2. Germline V lookup: CDR1 SGHNT, CDR2 YYREEE (reference sequence). V was pared by 0 bases and J by 5 bases, with 3 bases of the junction left unmatched. The CDR3 is made up of 14 amino acids.

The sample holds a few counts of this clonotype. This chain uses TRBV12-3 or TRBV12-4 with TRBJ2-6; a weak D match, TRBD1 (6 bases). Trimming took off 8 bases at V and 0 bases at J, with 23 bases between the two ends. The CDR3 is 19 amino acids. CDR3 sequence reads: CASRPLTGISHSGANVLTF. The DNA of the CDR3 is TGTGCCAGCCGACCTCTTACAGGGATTAGCCACTCTGGGGCCAACGTCCTGACTTTC.

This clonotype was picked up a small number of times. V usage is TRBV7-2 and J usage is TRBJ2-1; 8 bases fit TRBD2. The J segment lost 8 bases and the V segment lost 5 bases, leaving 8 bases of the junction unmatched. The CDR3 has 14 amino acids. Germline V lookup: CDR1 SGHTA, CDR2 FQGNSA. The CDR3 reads CASSPGGARHEQFF. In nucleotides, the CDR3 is TGTGCCAGCAGCCCGGGGGGGGCCCGCCATGAGCAGTTCTTC.

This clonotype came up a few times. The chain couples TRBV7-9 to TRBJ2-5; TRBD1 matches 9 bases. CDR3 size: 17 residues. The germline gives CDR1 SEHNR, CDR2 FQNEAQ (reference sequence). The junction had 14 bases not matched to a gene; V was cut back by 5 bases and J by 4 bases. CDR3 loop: CASSPADRGTPGETQYF. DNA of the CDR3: TGTGCCAGCAGCCCCGCCGACAGGGGGACACCAGGAGAGACCCAGTACTTC.

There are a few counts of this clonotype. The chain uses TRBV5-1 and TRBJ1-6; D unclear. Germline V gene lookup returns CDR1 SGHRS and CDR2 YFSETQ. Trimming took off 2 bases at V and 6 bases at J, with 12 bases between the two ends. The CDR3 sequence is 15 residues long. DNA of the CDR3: TGCGCCAGCAGCTTACCGGCGGCGGGTAATTCACCCCTCCACTTT. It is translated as CASSLPAAGNSPLHF.

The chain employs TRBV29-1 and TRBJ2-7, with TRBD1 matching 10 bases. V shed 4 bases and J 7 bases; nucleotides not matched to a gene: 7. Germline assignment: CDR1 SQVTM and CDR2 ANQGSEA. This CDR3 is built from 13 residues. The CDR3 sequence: CSVGGGTGEEQYV. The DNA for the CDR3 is TGCAGCGTTGGTGGGGGGACAGGGGAAGAGCAGTACGTC.

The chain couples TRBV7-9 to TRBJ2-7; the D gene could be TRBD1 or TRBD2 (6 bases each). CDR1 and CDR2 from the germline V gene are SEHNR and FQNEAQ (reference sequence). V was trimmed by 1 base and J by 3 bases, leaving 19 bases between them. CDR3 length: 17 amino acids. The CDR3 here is CASSLVSGALPFYEQYV. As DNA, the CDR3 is TGTGCCAGCAGCTTAGTTTCGGGGGCCCTACCCTTCTACGAGCAGTACGTC.

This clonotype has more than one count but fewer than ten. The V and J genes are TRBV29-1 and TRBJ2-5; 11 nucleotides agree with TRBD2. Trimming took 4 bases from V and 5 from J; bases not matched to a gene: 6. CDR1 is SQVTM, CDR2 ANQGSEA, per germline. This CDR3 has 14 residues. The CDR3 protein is CSVAPGLAVETQYF. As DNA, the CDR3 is TGCAGCGTTGCTCCGGGACTAGCGGTTGAGACCCAGTACTTC. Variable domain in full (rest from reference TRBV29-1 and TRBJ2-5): SAVISQKPSRDICQRGTSLTIQCQVDSQVTMMFWYRQQPGQSLTLIATANQGSEATYESGFVIDKFPISRPNLTFSTLTVSNMSPEDSSIYLCSVAPGLAVETQYFGPGTRLLVL.

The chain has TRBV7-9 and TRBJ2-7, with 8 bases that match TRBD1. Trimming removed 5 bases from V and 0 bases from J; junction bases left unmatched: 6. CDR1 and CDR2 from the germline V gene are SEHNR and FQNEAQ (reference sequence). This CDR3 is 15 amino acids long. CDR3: CASSGDRGNSYEQYF. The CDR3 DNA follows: TGTGCCAGCAGCGGCGACAGGGGAAACTCCTACGAGCAGTACTTC.

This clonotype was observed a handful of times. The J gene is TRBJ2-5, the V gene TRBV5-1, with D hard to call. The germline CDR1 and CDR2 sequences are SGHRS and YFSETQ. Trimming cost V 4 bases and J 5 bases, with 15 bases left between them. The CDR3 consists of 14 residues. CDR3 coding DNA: TGCGCCAGCAGCCCCCTCGATAATGTGGAGACCCAGTACTTC. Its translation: CASSPLDNVETQYF. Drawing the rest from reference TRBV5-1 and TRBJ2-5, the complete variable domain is KAGVTQTPRYLIKTRGQQVTLSCSPISGHRSVSWYQQTPGQGLQFLFEYFSETQRNKGNFPGRFSGRQFSNSRSEMNVSTLELGDSALYLCASSPLDNVETQYFGPGTRLLVL.

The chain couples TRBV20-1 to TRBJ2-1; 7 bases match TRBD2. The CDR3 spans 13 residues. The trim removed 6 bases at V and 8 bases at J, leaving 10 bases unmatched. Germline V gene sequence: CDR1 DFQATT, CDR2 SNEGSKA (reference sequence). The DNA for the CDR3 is TGCAGTGCCCGGGGTCCAGGGAGGGATGAGCAGTTCTTC. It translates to CSARGPGRDEQFF.

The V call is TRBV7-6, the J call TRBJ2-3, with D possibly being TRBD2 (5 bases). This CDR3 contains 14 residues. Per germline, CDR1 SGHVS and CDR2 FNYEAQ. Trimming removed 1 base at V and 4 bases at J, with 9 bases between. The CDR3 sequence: CASSLVAGSDTQYF. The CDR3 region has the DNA TGTGCCAGCAGCTTAGTGGCGGGCTCAGATACGCAGTATTTT.

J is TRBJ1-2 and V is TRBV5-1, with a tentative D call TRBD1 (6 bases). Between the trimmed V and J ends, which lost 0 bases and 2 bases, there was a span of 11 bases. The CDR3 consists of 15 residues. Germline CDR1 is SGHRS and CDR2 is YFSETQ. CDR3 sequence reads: CASSLDGQGNYGYTF. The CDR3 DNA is TGCGCCAGCAGCTTGGACGGTCAGGGGAACTATGGCTACACCTTC.

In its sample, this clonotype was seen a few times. CDR3 DNA sequence: TGTGCCAGCAGTTTGGGGACAGAAACCACCCTTGGAGGCTACACCTTC. This gives the protein CASSLGTETTLGGYTF. This chain joins TRBV12-3 or TRBV12-4 and TRBJ1-2; TRBD1 agrees at 7 bases. The CDR3 totals 16 residues. Trimming removed 3 bases from V and 8 bases from J; junction bases left unmatched: 15.

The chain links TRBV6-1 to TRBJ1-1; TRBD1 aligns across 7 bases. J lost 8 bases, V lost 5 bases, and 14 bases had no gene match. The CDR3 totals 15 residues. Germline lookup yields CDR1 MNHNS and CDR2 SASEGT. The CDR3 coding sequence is TGTGCCAGCAGTAAGAACAGGGGCGCCCTGGTGGAAGCTTTCTTT. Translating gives CASSKNRGALVEAFF.

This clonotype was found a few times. CDR3 loop: CASSYGGGRDTGELFF. CDR3 in DNA: TGTGCCAGCAGCTATGGCGGGGGGCGCGACACCGGGGAGCTGTTTTTT. V usage is TRBV11-2 and J usage is TRBJ2-2, with 8 bases aligning to TRBD2. The CDR3 extends over 16 amino acids. Per germline, CDR1 SGHAT and CDR2 FQNNGV. After removal of 4 bases from V and 3 bases from J, the junction contained 7 bases not matched to a gene.

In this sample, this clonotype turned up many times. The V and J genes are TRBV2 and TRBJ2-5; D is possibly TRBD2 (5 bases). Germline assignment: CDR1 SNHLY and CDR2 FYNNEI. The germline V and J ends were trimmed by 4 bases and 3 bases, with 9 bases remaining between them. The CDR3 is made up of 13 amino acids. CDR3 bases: TGTGCCAGCAGTGCGCGGAGGAAAGAGACCCAGTACTTC. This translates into CASSARRKETQYF.

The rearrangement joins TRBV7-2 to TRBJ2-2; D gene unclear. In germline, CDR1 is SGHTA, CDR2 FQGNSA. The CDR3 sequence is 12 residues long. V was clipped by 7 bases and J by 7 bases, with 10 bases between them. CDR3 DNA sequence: TGTGCCAGCACCGTACAGAGCGGGGAGCTGTTTTTT. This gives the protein CASTVQSGELFF.

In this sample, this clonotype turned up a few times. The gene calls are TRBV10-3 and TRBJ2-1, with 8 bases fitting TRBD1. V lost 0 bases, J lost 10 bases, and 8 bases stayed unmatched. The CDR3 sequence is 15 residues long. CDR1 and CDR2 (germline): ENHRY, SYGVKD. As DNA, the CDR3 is TGTGCCATCAGTGAGTCGAACAGGGGGACGTGGGAGCAGTTCTTC. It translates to CAISESNRGTWEQFF.

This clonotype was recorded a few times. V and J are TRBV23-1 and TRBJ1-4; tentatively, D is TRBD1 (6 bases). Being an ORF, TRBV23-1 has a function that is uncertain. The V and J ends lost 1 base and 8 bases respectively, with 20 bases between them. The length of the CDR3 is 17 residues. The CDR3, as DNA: TGCGCCAGCAGTCAATGGCCGGGCTTCACAGGGAGGGAAAAACTGTTTTTT. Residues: CASSQWPGFTGREKLFF.

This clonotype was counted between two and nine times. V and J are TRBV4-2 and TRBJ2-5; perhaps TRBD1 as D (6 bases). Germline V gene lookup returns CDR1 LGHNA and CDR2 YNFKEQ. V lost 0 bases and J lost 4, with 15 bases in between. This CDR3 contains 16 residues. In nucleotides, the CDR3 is TGTGCCAGCAGCCAAGAGAAGGGACAAAATACAGAGACCCAGTACTTC. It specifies CASSQEKGQNTETQYF.

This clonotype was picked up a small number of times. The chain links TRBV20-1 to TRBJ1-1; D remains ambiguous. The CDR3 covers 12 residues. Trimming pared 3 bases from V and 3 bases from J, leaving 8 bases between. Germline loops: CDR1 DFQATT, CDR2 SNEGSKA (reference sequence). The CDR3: CSASLRDTEAFF. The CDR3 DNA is TGCAGTGCTAGTCTGCGAGACACTGAAGCTTTCTTT.

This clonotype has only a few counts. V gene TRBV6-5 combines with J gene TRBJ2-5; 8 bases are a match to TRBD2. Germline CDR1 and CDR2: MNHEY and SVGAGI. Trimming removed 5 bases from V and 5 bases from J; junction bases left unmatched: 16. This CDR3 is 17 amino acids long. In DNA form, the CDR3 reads TGTGCCAGCAGTCATGCTAGCGGGCCACTTCTGGGGGAGACCCAGTACTTC. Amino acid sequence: CASSHASGPLLGETQYF.

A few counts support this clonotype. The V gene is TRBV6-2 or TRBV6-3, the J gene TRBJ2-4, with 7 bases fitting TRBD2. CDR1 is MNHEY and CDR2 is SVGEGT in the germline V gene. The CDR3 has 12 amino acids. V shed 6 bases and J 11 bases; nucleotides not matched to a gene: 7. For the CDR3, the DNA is TGTGCCAGCAGCCTCGCTCTAGCGGTTCAGTACTTC. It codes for CASSLALAVQYF.

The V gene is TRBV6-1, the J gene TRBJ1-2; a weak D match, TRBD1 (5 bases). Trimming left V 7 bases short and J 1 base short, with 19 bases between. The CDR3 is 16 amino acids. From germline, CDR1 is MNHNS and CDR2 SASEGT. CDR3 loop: CASIPGRGLFNYGYTF. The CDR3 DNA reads TGTGCCAGCATTCCGGGACGCGGCCTCTTTAACTATGGCTACACCTTC.